This passage covers 31 T cell receptor beta chains from one sample sequenced in a study of T cell repertoires in cytomegalovirus infection. TCRdb passed the reads through MiXCR, listing each CDR3 protein once. Seen here are some 560,000 distinct CDR3 sequences, around 40% observed once, and the top ten hold 48%. Which antigens these TCRs recognize remains unknown. The material sequenced was cultured PBMCs, taken from culture after CMV antigen stimulation. The receptors shown here come from a human donor in good health (CMV status not recorded). Some clones in this sample may be carry-over from other donors' samples.

This clonotype was counted between two and nine times. The chain uses TRBV2 and TRBJ2-7; 8 bases are a match to TRBD2. The CDR3 consists of 17 residues. Trimming at V came to 3 bases and at J to 2 bases, leaving 12 bases not matched to a gene. The germline CDR1 and CDR2 sequences are SNHLY and FYNNEI. For the CDR3, the DNA is TGTGCCAGCAGTGAGGGCTTGACGGGACTAGGGCCCTACGAGCAGTACTTC. Its protein is CASSEGLTGLGPYEQYF.

This clonotype has more than one count but fewer than ten. The gene calls are TRBV7-2 and TRBJ2-2; a weak D match, TRBD2 (6 bases). Between the trimmed V and J ends, which lost 5 bases and 5 bases, there was a span of 15 bases. This CDR3 spans 15 amino acids. CDR1 is SGHTA and CDR2 is FQGNSA in the germline V gene. CDR3 sequence (DNA): TGTGCCAGCAGCCCCGGGACTCTAACGACCGGGGAGCTGTTTTTT. Its translation is CASSPGTLTTGELFF.

The chain joins TRBV4-1 to TRBJ2-5, with D maybe TRBD1 (6 bases). This CDR3 spans 15 amino acids. The germline V gene encodes CDR1 MGHRA and CDR2 YSYEKL. Trimming stripped 3 bases from V and 2 bases from J, with 13 bases between. The CDR3 coding sequence is TGCGCCAGCAGCCAGAAAAGGGGGTTTCAAGAGACCCAGTACTTC. Residues: CASSQKRGFQETQYF.

The chain links TRBV7-2 to TRBJ2-3; 9 nucleotides align to TRBD2. Germline loops: CDR1 SGHTA, CDR2 FQGNSA. The CDR3 loop spans 15 amino acids. The junction had 11 bases not matched to a gene; V was cut back by 6 bases and J by 7 bases. CDR3 region: CASSPAGGLRNTQYF. The CDR3 bases are TGTGCCAGCAGTCCAGCGGGGGGACTCCGGAATACGCAGTATTTT.

J is TRBJ1-1 and V is TRBV7-4, with D hard to call. Germline CDR1 SGHVT, CDR2 SQSDAQ. This CDR3 region has 14 residues. Trimming removed 2 bases from V and 7 bases from J, with 14 bases in between. The chain's CDR3 is CASSLSGLNGEAFF. The CDR3 DNA follows: TGTGCCAGCAGCTTATCGGGTCTAAATGGTGAAGCTTTCTTT.

The V call is TRBV20-1, the J call TRBJ2-3, with D perhaps TRBD2 (5 bases). Deletions cut 6 bases from V and 1 base from J, with 17 bases between. CDR3 length equals 15 residues. The germline V gene has CDR1 DFQATT and CDR2 SNEGSKA (reference sequence). The DNA for the CDR3 is TGCAGTGCCGCCCCAGTAGCGCCACGCACAGATACGCAGTATTTT. Residues: CSAAPVAPRTDTQYF.

This clonotype was observed a few times. The chain carries TRBV7-2 and TRBJ2-7; weak D call: TRBD1 (5 bases). Trimming took 1 base from V and 2 from J, leaving 9 bases between them. CDR1 and CDR2 (germline): SGHTA, FQGNSA. This CDR3 is 14 amino acids long. CDR3 sequence (DNA): TGTGCCAGCAGCTTAGACCCAGGGCCCTACGAGCAGTACTTC. This translates into CASSLDPGPYEQYF.

This clonotype was counted between two and nine times. The chain combines TRBV5-6 with TRBJ2-3; 8 bases align to TRBD2. This CDR3 has 14 amino acids. V was clipped by 4 bases and J by 5 bases; unmatched bases: 6. The V gene's germline CDR1 is SGHDT and CDR2 YYEEEE. DNA for the CDR3: TGTGCCAGCAGCGTCGGGGGGGGCGTAGATACGCAGTATTTT. This sequence encodes CASSVGGGVDTQYF.

There are a few counts of this clonotype. This chain connects TRBV7-9 to TRBJ2-7; 7 nucleotides align to TRBD1. The V and J ends lost 1 base and 9 bases, in that order; junction bases with no gene match: 12. Germline V gene lookup returns CDR1 SEHNR and CDR2 FQNEAQ (reference sequence). CDR3 size: 15 residues. The CDR3 sequence is CASSLDRDSTRRQYF. Written as DNA, the CDR3 is TGTGCCAGCAGCTTAGACCGGGACAGTACCCGCAGGCAGTACTTC.

This clonotype was detected only once. The rearrangement joins TRBV28 to TRBJ2-4, with D perhaps assigned TRBD1 or TRBD2 (5 bases each). The germline CDR1 and CDR2 sequences are MDHEN and SYDVKM. The CDR3 sequence is 16 residues long. V lost 7 bases and J 0 bases, leaving 16 bases between the germline ends. CDR3 loop: CASMTSEGIAKNIQYF. The CDR3 DNA sequence: TGTGCCAGCATGACGTCCGAGGGGATAGCCAAAAACATTCAGTACTTC.

The chain combines TRBV6-7 with TRBJ2-2; D is unresolved. TRBV6-7 is an ORF; its function is uncertain. The CDR3 totals 13 residues. V was pared by 11 bases and J by 2 bases, with 12 bases between. This chain's CDR3 is CAGPGLNTGELFF. The CDR3 DNA follows: TGTGCCGGTCCGGGTCTTAACACCGGGGAGCTGTTTTTT.

This clonotype appeared a few times. The chain combines TRBV12-3 or TRBV12-4 with TRBJ1-1; TRBD1 might be the D (5 bases). This CDR3 spans 15 amino acids. The ends were cut back, 5 bases at V and 4 bases at J, with 17 bases in the middle. CDR3 in amino acids: CASSPPAGLLTEAFF. Here the CDR3 DNA reads TGTGCCAGCAGTCCTCCAGCAGGGCTTCTCACTGAAGCTTTCTTT.

This chain connects TRBV7-8 to TRBJ2-7; no definite D call. V was trimmed by 1 base and J by 4 bases, leaving 23 bases between them. The CDR3 contains 18 residues. Germline V lookup: CDR1 SGHVS, CDR2 FQNEAQ. CDR3 sequence reads: CASSLESVVTHADYEQYF. CDR3 DNA sequence: TGTGCCAGCAGCTTAGAGTCCGTCGTTACCCACGCCGATTACGAGCAGTACTTC.

A few counts support this clonotype. This chain links TRBV28 with TRBJ1-1; perhaps TRBD1 as D (5 bases). V lost 3 bases and J lost 11, with 16 bases in between. Germline-derived CDR1 and CDR2 are MDHEN and SYDVKM. The CDR3 has 13 residues. The CDR3 region has the DNA TGTGCCAGCAGTTTTCGTCTCCGGGGGGAGGCTTTCTTT. Protein: CASSFRLRGEAFF.

Turning to this clonotype: The germline gene is not matched at one end of the junction; a read error may be the cause. J is TRBJ2-2 and V is TRBV18; D not certain. The CDR3 sequence is 14 residues long. CDR1 is KGHSH and CDR2 is LQKENI in the germline V gene. CDR3 coding DNA: TGTGCCAGCTCACCAAACGTGAACGCCGGGGAGCTGTTTTTT. Protein product: CASSPNVNAGELFF. Looking up the rest from reference TRBV18 and TRBJ2-2 gives the full variable domain: NAGVMQNPRHLVRRRGQEARLRCSPMKGHSHVYWYRQLPEEGLKFMVYLQKENIIDESGMPKERFSAEFPKEGPSILRIQQVVRGDSAAYFCASSPNVNAGELFFGEGSRLTVL.

The chain recombines TRBV7-2 with TRBJ1-4; no definite D call. The germline gives CDR1 SGHTA, CDR2 FQGNSA. V shed 3 bases and J shed 0 bases, with 5 bases lying between them. The CDR3 has 14 residues. CDR3 coding DNA: TGTGCCAGCAGCTTTCTAGCAACTAATGAAAAACTGTTTTTT. Its protein product is CASSFLATNEKLFF.

The chain links TRBV7-8 to TRBJ2-5; D remains unclear. Germline V lookup: CDR1 SGHVS, CDR2 FQNEAQ. The V gene lost 5 bases and the J gene lost 5 bases, with 18 bases spanning the gap. The CDR3 spans 15 residues. CDR3 coding DNA: TGTGCCAGCAGCCCAGAGGAACAAAACGGGGAGACCCAGTACTTC. This gives the protein CASSPEEQNGETQYF.

Only a few counts were recorded for this clonotype. The rearrangement links TRBV7-2 to TRBJ1-5; TRBD1 matches at 7 bases. CDR3 length equals 16 residues. Germline values: CDR1 SGHTA, CDR2 FQGNSA. Trimming took 1 base from V and 3 from J; bases not matched to a gene: 6. The CDR3 bases are TGTGCCAGCAGCTTAGTTCCAGGGGGGGCCAATCAGCCCCAGCATTTT. Encoded protein: CASSLVPGGANQPQHF.

This clonotype was counted a few times. J is TRBJ2-5 and V is TRBV6-2 or TRBV6-3; perhaps D is TRBD1 or TRBD2 (5 bases each). Deletions cut 2 bases from V and 4 bases from J, with 14 bases between. This CDR3 is 15 amino acids long. The germline CDR1 and CDR2 sequences are MNHEY and SVGEGT. CDR3 bases: TGTGCCAGCAGTTACCTTTTGGGGGATTCAGAGACCCAGTACTTC. This gives the protein CASSYLLGDSETQYF.

This clonotype came up a few times. J is TRBJ2-1 and V is TRBV12-3 or TRBV12-4; 13 positions agree with TRBD2. The CDR3 is 15 residues long. The V and J ends lost 7 bases and 6 bases, in that order; junction bases with no gene match: 6. The CDR3 loop is CASTILAGGRNEQFF. The CDR3 coding sequence is TGTGCCAGCACCATACTAGCGGGGGGGCGCAATGAGCAGTTCTTC.

In nucleotides, the CDR3 is TGTGCCAGCAGCTTAGCGGCAGTACCTAATGAAAAACTGTTTTTT. This sequence encodes CASSLAAVPNEKLFF. The chain recombines TRBV7-2 with TRBJ1-4, with no clear D. The CDR3 spans 15 residues. Trimming shortened V by 0 bases and J by 3 bases, and 8 bases separated the two germline ends. The germline gives CDR1 SGHTA, CDR2 FQGNSA.

This clonotype turned up a few times. The chain uses TRBV7-6 and TRBJ1-2; 10 nucleotides align to TRBD1. The CDR3 spans 15 residues. Germline trimming cut 5 bases from V and 6 bases from J; bases unmatched to any gene: 9. Germline CDR1 SGHVS, CDR2 FNYEAQ. The CDR3 here is CASSPRTGGGDGYTF. CDR3 DNA: TGTGCCAGCAGCCCAAGGACAGGGGGAGGGGATGGCTACACCTTC.

The chain uses TRBV6-1 and TRBJ1-6, with D hard to call. Between the trimmed V and J ends, which lost 0 bases and 8 bases, there was a span of 8 bases. Germline lookup yields CDR1 MNHNS and CDR2 SASEGT. The CDR3 extends over 14 amino acids. The CDR3 spells CASSEASGYSPLHF. The CDR3 bases are TGTGCCAGCAGTGAAGCCAGTGGTTATTCACCCCTCCACTTT.

This chain links TRBV6-6 with TRBJ2-5; D gene ambiguous. The CDR3 has 12 residues. CDR1 is MNHNY and CDR2 is SVGAGI in the germline V gene (reference sequence). V lost 8 bases and J 7 bases, leaving 14 bases between the germline ends. The CDR3 bases are TGTGCCAGCGTTGGACCCCGGAGGACCCAGTACTTC. Translating gives CASVGPRRTQYF.

This clonotype came up a few times. The CDR3 loop reads CASSLQGPVSGETQYF. CDR3 coding DNA: TGTGCCAGCAGCCTACAAGGCCCGGTTTCGGGAGAGACCCAGTACTTC. The genes are TRBV12-3 or TRBV12-4 and TRBJ2-5; D call uncertain. The CDR3 is 16 amino acids. Deletions cut 6 bases from V and 4 bases from J, with 21 bases between.

Many counts were recorded for this clonotype. This chain connects TRBV7-2 to TRBJ1-1; D remains ambiguous. CDR3 size: 12 residues. Trimming pared 1 base from V and 2 bases from J, leaving 2 bases between. From germline, CDR1 is SGHTA and CDR2 FQGNSA. The CDR3 DNA reads as TGTGCCAGCAGCTTAGTTAACACTGAAGCTTTCTTT. As protein: CASSLVNTEAFF. The full variable domain, its missing parts supplied by reference TRBV7-2 and TRBJ1-1, is GAGVSQSPSNKVTEKGKDVELRCDPISGHTALYWYRQSLGQGLEFLIYFQGNSAPDKSGLPSDRFSAERTGGSVSTLTIQRTQQEDSAVYLCASSLVNTEAFFGQGTRLTVV.

In its sample, this clonotype was seen many times. The chain is built from TRBV7-2 and TRBJ2-3; D may be TRBD2 (5 bases). The ends were cut back, 5 bases at V and 0 bases at J, with 12 bases in the middle. CDR1 is SGHTA, CDR2 FQGNSA, per germline. The CDR3 contains 15 residues. This CDR3 reads CASSDGNPSTDTQYF. The CDR3 DNA reads TGTGCCAGCAGCGACGGGAACCCTAGCACAGATACGCAGTATTTT.

This clonotype was counted a few times. The V gene is TRBV6-5, the J gene TRBJ2-3; maybe TRBD1 (6 bases). Trimming pared 5 bases from V and 2 bases from J, leaving 17 bases between. The CDR3 length is 16 residues. The germline V gene encodes CDR1 MNHEY and CDR2 SVGAGI. This CDR3 is CASSQTRGINTDTQYF. CDR3 nucleotides: TGTGCCAGCAGTCAGACCAGGGGTATCAACACAGATACGCAGTATTTT.

The CDR3, as DNA: TGCAGTGCTTCTCCAAACATGTACACTGAAGCTTTCTTT. Translated: CSASPNMYTEAFF. The chain uses TRBV20-1 and TRBJ1-1; D is unresolved. CDR1 and CDR2 (germline): DFQATT, SNEGSKA (reference sequence). The V end was cut by 5 bases, the J end by 3 bases, with 13 bases between. The CDR3 runs to 13 residues.

The chain is built from TRBV6-1 and TRBJ2-3; D is perhaps TRBD1 (5 bases). The ends were cut back, 7 bases at V and 0 bases at J, with 20 bases in the middle. The CDR3 has 17 residues. Germline loops: CDR1 MNHNS, CDR2 SASEGT. The CDR3 coding sequence is TGTGCCAGCACCCTAGGGGCAGCAATGCGTAGCACAGATACGCAGTATTTT. Protein product: CASTLGAAMRSTDTQYF.

This clonotype came up a few times. J is TRBJ1-5 and V is TRBV12-3 or TRBV12-4, with unresolved D. V lost 0 bases and J 0 bases, leaving 12 bases between the germline ends. The CDR3 is 17 amino acids. The CDR3 DNA sequence: TGTGCCAGCAGTTTAGCGCGGGCAGTTTATAGCAATCAGCCCCAGCATTTT. It specifies CASSLARAVYSNQPQHF.